This entry concerns a single T cell receptor beta chain. The clone's antigen remains unknown. No much larger clonotype is one base removed from it; base qualities were not supplied. TCRbeta CDR3 sequencing was performed on sorted unstimulated T cells and on proliferating T cells recovered from mixed lymphocyte reactions. Fresh whole blood from approximately 10 HLA-typed healthy donors was used to isolate PBMCs. The data belong to a study of siplizumab effects on memory and regulatory T cells (dated by TCRdb to between 2018 and 2020). As for the study more broadly: The study looked at the effect of siplizumab, an anti-CD2 antibody, on alloreactive T-cell subsets in allogeneic mixed lymphocyte reactions made from human PBMCs. Results the study describes overall, beyond this receptor: The cumulative frequency of alloreactive sequences traceable to unstimulated CD4+ memory T cells was significantly reduced by siplizumab. Because sequences below about 10^-5 frequency were poorly captured, only a minor fraction of alloreactive clones could be mapped to unstimulated subsets. Whether proliferating Tregs from siplizumab cultures actually had suppressive function was not functionally confirmed. Compared with memory T cells, unstimulated naive T cells appeared more diverse, and naive cells seemed to make a substantial contribution to the alloresponse. Roughly 75-97% of proliferating CD4+ or CD8+ clones could not be assigned a naive or memory phenotype. Among mappable alloreactive CD4+ clones, an average Treg-derived fraction of approximately 73% was observed with siplizumab, compared with 25% to 30% in control reactions.

The CDR3, from cysteine to phenylalanine, totals 13 residues. Only the CDR3 portion is preserved as DNA: 39 bases, with reading frame beginning at the first base. CDR1 and CDR2 were assigned from the germline V gene as KGHSH and LQKENI. Trimming removed 4 bases from V and 7 bases from J, leaving 11 bases between the germline ends. The receptor library was made with the immunoSEQ multiplex PCR assay. Each sample had around 92,000 TCR templates assayed by the deep sequencing platform. Genomic DNA extracted from sorted T cells was used for TCRbeta CDR3 sequencing. As for the original processing: The R programming language was used for clonal analysis of the TCRbeta CDR3 data. Unstimulated samples were compared with post-reaction CFSE-low samples to define alloreactive CD4+ and CD8+ clones. By matching sequences to the repertoires of sorted unstimulated Treg and non-Treg cells, each alloreactive CD4+ clone was assigned a regulatory or non-regulatory origin. Held by TCRdb, this immuneACCESS table contains in-frame sequences only and omits some clones. Under half of the omission traces to an unresolved V gene where checked; the cause of the rest is unknown. V and J calls and clone size are copied from that table; D and trimming were computed from the DNA. This sample is represented by under 140,000 clones; just under 95% of them were singletons. 1.3% of the sample is taken by the ten largest.

The source material was CD4+ T cells sorted from blood. The sequence was collected from a human donor in good health. The sequence links TRBV18 to TRBJ2-1; the D call is possibly TRBD1 or TRBD2, each sharing 6 bases. Here is the DNA: TGTGCCAGCTCACGGGGGGCAGGAAATGAGCAGTTCTTC. This is translated as CASSRGAGNEQFF.